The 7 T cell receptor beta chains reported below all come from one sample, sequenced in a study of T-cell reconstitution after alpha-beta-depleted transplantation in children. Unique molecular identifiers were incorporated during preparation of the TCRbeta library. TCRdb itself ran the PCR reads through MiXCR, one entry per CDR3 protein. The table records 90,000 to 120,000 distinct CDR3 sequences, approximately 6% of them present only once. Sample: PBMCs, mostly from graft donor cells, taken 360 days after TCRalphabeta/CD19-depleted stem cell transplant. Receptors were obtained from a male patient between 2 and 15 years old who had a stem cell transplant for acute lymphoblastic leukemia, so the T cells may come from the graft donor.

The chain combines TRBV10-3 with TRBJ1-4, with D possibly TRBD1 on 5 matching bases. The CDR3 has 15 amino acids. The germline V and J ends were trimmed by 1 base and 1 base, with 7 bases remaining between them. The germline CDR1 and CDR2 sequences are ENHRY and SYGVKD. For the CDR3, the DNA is TGTGCCATCAGTGAGTGGGGGGAAACTAATGAAAAACTGTTTTTT. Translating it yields CAISEWGETNEKLFF.

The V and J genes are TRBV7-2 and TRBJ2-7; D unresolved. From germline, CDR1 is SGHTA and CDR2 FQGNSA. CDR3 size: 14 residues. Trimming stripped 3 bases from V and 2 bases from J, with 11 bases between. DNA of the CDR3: TGTGCCAGCAGCTTTACGGCAGTCCCCTACGAGCAGTACTTC. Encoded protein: CASSFTAVPYEQYF.

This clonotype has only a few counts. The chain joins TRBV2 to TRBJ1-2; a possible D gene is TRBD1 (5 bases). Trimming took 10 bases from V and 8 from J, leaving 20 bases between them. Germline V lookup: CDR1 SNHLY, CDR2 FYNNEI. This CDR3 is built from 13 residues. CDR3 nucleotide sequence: TGTGCCACAGTCCAGGGCGGGGCACTCGGCTACACCTTC. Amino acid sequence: CATVQGGALGYTF.

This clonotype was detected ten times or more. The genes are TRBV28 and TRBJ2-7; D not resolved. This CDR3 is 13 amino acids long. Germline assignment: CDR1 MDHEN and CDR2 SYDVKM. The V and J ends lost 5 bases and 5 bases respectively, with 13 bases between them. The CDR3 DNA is TGTGCCAGCAGTACTGTAGGTCGGAACGAGCAGTACTTC. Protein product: CASSTVGRNEQYF.

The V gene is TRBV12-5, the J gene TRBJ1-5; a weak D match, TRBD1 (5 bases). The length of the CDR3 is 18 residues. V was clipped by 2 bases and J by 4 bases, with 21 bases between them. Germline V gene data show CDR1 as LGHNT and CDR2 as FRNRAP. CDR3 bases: TGTGCTAGTGGTTTGCCTCGGACGGATCCAAGGGGTAATCAGCCCCAGCATTTT. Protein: CASGLPRTDPRGNQPQHF. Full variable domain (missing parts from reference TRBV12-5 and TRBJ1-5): DARVTQTPRHKVTEMGQEVTMRCQPILGHNTVFWYRQTMMQGLELLAYFRNRAPLDDSGMPKDRFSAEMPDATLATLKIQPSEPRDSAVYFCASGLPRTDPRGNQPQHFGDGTRLSIL.

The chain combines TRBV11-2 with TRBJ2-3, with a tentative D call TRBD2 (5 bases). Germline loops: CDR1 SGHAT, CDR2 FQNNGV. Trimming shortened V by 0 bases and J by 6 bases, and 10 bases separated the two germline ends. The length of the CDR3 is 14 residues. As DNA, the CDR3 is TGTGCCAGCAGCTTAGAGGCCCGCGGGGATACGCAGTATTTT. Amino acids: CASSLEARGDTQYF.

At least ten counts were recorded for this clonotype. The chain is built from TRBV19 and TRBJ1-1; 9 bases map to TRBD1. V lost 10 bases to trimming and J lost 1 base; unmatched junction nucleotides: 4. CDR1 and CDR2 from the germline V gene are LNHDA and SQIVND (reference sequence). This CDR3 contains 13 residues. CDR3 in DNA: TGTGCCACCCGGACAGGGGCGAACACTGAAGCTTTCTTT. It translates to CATRTGANTEAFF.